One and the same sample provided the 8 T cell receptor beta chains below, sequenced in a study of Graves' ophthalmopathy and Graves' hyperthyroidism. RNA transcripts served as template for amplifying TCR beta CDR3 sequences. Scientists carried out first-round RT-PCR using HTBI primers and then a second-round multiplex PCR. TCRdb itself ran the multiplex PCR reads through MiXCR, one entry per CDR3 protein. Of 400,000 or so distinct CDR3 sequences in the sample, less than 20% were seen once. The material sequenced was peripheral blood. The receptors were gathered from a woman aged 18-35 years with stable Graves' hyperthyroidism.

This clonotype was counted many times. The rearrangement links TRBV24-1 to TRBJ2-5, with D perhaps being TRBD1 or TRBD2 (5 bases each). This CDR3 has 16 amino acids. V was shortened by 4 bases and J by 5 bases, with 19 bases between the two germline ends. Germline V gene lookup returns CDR1 KGHDR and CDR2 SFDVKD. In DNA form, the CDR3 reads TGTGCCACCAGTGACCCCAGGGAGCTCGGGACGGAGACCCAGTACTTC. Residues: CATSDPRELGTETQYF.

The chain uses TRBV12-3 or TRBV12-4 and TRBJ2-7, with no clear D. V was cut by 5 bases and J by 5 bases, with 13 bases left in between. The CDR3 spans 13 residues. In DNA, the CDR3 is TGTGCCAGCAGTCCGGTGAATAGAAACGAGCAGTACTTC. It is translated as CASSPVNRNEQYF.

This clonotype occurred many times. V is TRBV24-1 and J is TRBJ2-7; D gene ambiguous. The V gene's germline CDR1 is KGHDR and CDR2 SFDVKD. This CDR3 region has 14 residues. Trimming stripped 8 bases from V and 3 bases from J, with 16 bases between. CDR3 sequence (DNA): TGTGCCACCAATCATTCTCGAGCTCACTACGAGCAGTACTTC. As protein: CATNHSRAHYEQYF.

The chain uses TRBV6-2 or TRBV6-3 and TRBJ2-7; no clear D gene. Germline V CDR1 and CDR2: MNHEY, SVGEGT. V was cut by 0 bases and J by 5 bases, with 5 bases left in between. This CDR3 is 12 amino acids long. CDR3 in amino acids: CASSYSIDEQYF. The DNA of the CDR3 is TGTGCCAGCAGTTACTCGATAGACGAGCAGTACTTC.

This chain joins TRBV28 and TRBJ2-7; 10 bases match TRBD1. The junction had 8 bases not matched to a gene; V was cut back by 4 bases and J by 2 bases. CDR1 and CDR2 (germline): MDHEN, SYDVKM. This CDR3 is 16 amino acids long. Here the CDR3 reads CASSSPPGTGAYEQYF. CDR3 nucleotide sequence: TGTGCCAGCAGTTCCCCCCCCGGGACAGGGGCCTACGAGCAGTACTTC.

This clonotype showed up many times. J is TRBJ2-7 and V is TRBV13, with D perhaps matching TRBD1 or TRBD2 (6 bases each). From germline, CDR1 is PRHDT and CDR2 FYEKMQ (reference sequence). Trimming removed 1 base from V and 7 bases from J, with 14 bases in between. This CDR3 spans 14 amino acids. The CDR3 nucleotides are TGTGCCAGCAGCTTAGAACCGGGGGCTGAGGAGCAGTACTTC. Residues: CASSLEPGAEEQYF.

This clonotype was seen many times. The chain uses TRBV27 and TRBJ2-7; tentatively, D is TRBD2 (6 bases). The CDR3 contains 13 residues. Germline-derived CDR1 and CDR2 are MNHEY and SMNVEV (reference sequence). With 3 bases removed from V and 7 bases from J, the gap between germline ends came to 13 bases. The CDR3 nucleotides are TGTGCCAGCAGTTTTGGAGGGCTTTTGGAGCAGTACTTC. Translating it yields CASSFGGLLEQYF.

The chain employs TRBV12-3 or TRBV12-4 and TRBJ2-7; D remains unclear. The CDR3 extends over 14 amino acids. Trimming stripped 1 base from V and 3 bases from J, with 10 bases between. The CDR3 spells CASSLGHLLYEQYF. The CDR3 bases are TGTGCCAGCAGTTTAGGCCACCTACTCTACGAGCAGTACTTC.